These 19 T cell receptor beta chains were sequenced from one sample in a study of cytomegalovirus exposure and HLA in healthy donors. 13 Jbeta primers and 60 Vbeta primers were used for the PCR. The repertoire was sequenced with immunoSEQ multiplex PCR; TCRdb's copy has only in-frame clones and lacks some. The sample lists approximately 180,000 clones, 75% to 85% occurring once. The sequenced sample consisted of PBMCs. All receptors derive from a woman aged 18-29 years in good health and CMV-seropositive.

The chain employs TRBV5-1 and TRBJ1-6, with TRBD1 matching 7 bases. The ends lost 2 bases at V and 10 bases at J; junction bases unmatched: 9. The CDR3 loop spans 15 amino acids. From germline, CDR1 is SGHRS and CDR2 YFSETQ. The CDR3 sequence: CASSFSRDRGSPLHF. The CDR3, as DNA: TGCGCCAGCAGCTTTAGTCGGGACAGAGGCTCACCCCTCCACTTT.

The V call is TRBV7-8, the J call TRBJ2-7, with D uncertain. The germline CDR1 and CDR2 sequences are SGHVS and FQNEAQ. The CDR3 runs 12 residues. Deletions cut 5 bases from V and 4 bases from J, with 9 bases between. The CDR3 nucleotides read TGTGCCAGCAGCCCAATGGAGTACGAGCAGTACTTC. As protein: CASSPMEYEQYF.

The chain employs TRBV11-2 and TRBJ1-2; 7 nucleotides line up with TRBD1. The CDR3 runs to 14 residues. CDR1 is SGHAT, CDR2 FQNNGV, per germline. Germline trimming cut 5 bases from V and 4 bases from J; bases unmatched to any gene: 7. CDR3 nucleotides: TGTGCCAGCAGCCAGGGGGTAGGGAGCTATGGCTACACCTTC. Its translation: CASSQGVGSYGYTF.

The rearrangement uses TRBV6-5 and TRBJ2-4; a possible D gene is TRBD2 (6 bases). Per the germline V gene, CDR1 is MNHEY and CDR2 is SVGAGI. The CDR3 runs to 15 residues. Trimming pared 2 bases from V and 5 bases from J, leaving 13 bases between. CDR3 sequence (DNA): TGTGCCAGCAGTTACGAAGTTCGCGGGGAAAACATTCAGTACTTC. Translation gives CASSYEVRGENIQYF.

The chain couples TRBV2 to TRBJ2-5; D gene ambiguous. The J call may not be correct, given that the DNA end is closer to TRBJ2-7. Per the germline V gene, CDR1 is SNHLY and CDR2 is FYNNEI. The CDR3 runs 13 residues. The CDR3 nucleotides are TGTGCCAGCAGTGTACCAGGCATCTACGAGCAGTACTTC. Protein: CASSVPGIYEQYF.

The chain carries TRBV7-9 and TRBJ2-7; 7 bases align to TRBD1. Germline values: CDR1 SEHNR, CDR2 FQNEAQ (reference sequence). Trimming at V came to 4 bases and at J to 5 bases, leaving 17 bases not matched to a gene. CDR3 size: 17 residues. The chain's CDR3 is CASSSIEYTGDGNEQYF. The DNA of the CDR3 is TGTGCCAGCAGCTCAATCGAATATACAGGGGATGGGAACGAGCAGTACTTC.

The CDR3 here is CASSTNGQGPSPLHF. CDR3 bases: TGCGCCAGCAGCACAAACGGACAGGGACCTTCACCCCTCCACTTT. This chain joins TRBV5-1 and TRBJ1-6, with 8 bases lining up with TRBD1. The V gene end was trimmed by 4 bases and the J gene end by 9 bases; junction bases not matched to a gene: 9. This CDR3 has 15 residues. Germline V lookup: CDR1 SGHRS, CDR2 YFSETQ.

This chain connects TRBV15 to TRBJ1-1, with D unresolved. Trimming removed 7 bases at V and 1 base at J, with 13 bases between. Germline CDR1 and CDR2: LNHNV and YYDKDF (reference sequence). This CDR3 spans 14 amino acids. The CDR3 region has the DNA TGTGCCACCACAGCGGCCGGCGCGAACACTGAAGCTTTCTTT. Its translation is CATTAAGANTEAFF.

V and J are TRBV10-3 and TRBJ2-1; 7 bases are a match to TRBD1. The CDR3 consists of 17 residues. J lost 5 bases, V lost 0 bases, and 10 bases had no gene match. Germline lookup yields CDR1 ENHRY and CDR2 SYGVKD. The DNA for the CDR3 is TGTGCCATCAGTGAGTCTGTCATCGAGACAGGGAACAATGAGCAGTTCTTC. This sequence encodes CAISESVIETGNNEQFF.

CDR3 in DNA: TGCGCCAGCAGCCAAGGTGGGACTAGCGGTTATTCCTACAATGAGCAGTTCTTC. Amino acid sequence: CASSQGGTSGYSYNEQFF. The rearrangement joins TRBV4-3 to TRBJ2-1; TRBD2 matches at 11 bases. The V gene end was trimmed by 1 base and the J gene end by 1 base; junction bases not matched to a gene: 6. Germline V gene lookup returns CDR1 LGHNA and CDR2 YSLEER. This CDR3 is 18 amino acids long.

This clone has just one count. The V call is TRBV27, the J call TRBJ1-5; TRBD1 aligns across 7 bases. The junction had 8 bases not matched to a gene; V was cut back by 6 bases and J by 3 bases. The CDR3 spans 15 residues. Germline V gene lookup returns CDR1 MNHEY and CDR2 SMNVEV (reference sequence). The CDR3 loop is CASSWTGYSNQPQHF. In DNA, the CDR3 is TGTGCCAGCAGCTGGACAGGATACTCCAATCAGCCCCAGCATTTT.

This chain uses TRBV5-6 with TRBJ2-7; 8 nucleotides agree with TRBD1. There are 15 residues in the CDR3. The germline V gene has CDR1 SGHDT and CDR2 YYEEEE. The J segment lost 4 bases and the V segment lost 5 bases, leaving 11 bases of the junction unmatched. This CDR3 is CASRRSGGIRYEQYF. DNA for the CDR3: TGTGCCAGCAGGCGGTCAGGGGGCATTCGGTACGAGCAGTACTTC. Supplemented by reference TRBV5-6 and TRBJ2-7, the full variable domain reads DAGVTQSPTHLIKTRGQQVTLRCSPKSGHDTVSWYQQALGQGPQFIFQYYEEEERQRGNFPDRFSGHQFPNYSSELNVNALLLGDSALYLCASRRSGGIRYEQYFGPGTRLTVT.

The V and J genes are TRBV30 and TRBJ1-1, with D perhaps matching TRBD1 (6 bases). CDR3 length equals 15 residues. V was pared by 0 bases and J by 10 bases, with 21 bases between. Germline lookup yields CDR1 GTSNPN and CDR2 SVGIG (reference sequence). CDR3 amino acids: CAWSVGLGGGGRAFF. CDR3 DNA sequence: TGTGCCTGGAGTGTTGGATTAGGGGGGGGCGGGAGAGCTTTCTTT.

This rearrangement joins TRBV7-8 to TRBJ2-7, with TRBD2 matching over 9 bases. V lost 1 base to trimming and J lost 0 bases; unmatched junction nucleotides: 4. CDR3 size: 16 residues. Germline V gives CDR1 SGHVS, CDR2 FQNEAQ. The CDR3 sequence is CASSLGSSGVSYEQYF. DNA for the CDR3: TGTGCCAGCAGCTTAGGGTCTAGCGGGGTCTCCTACGAGCAGTACTTC.

This clone is a singleton in its sample. The V and J genes are TRBV2 and TRBJ2-3; D unresolved. V lost 7 bases and J 5 bases, leaving 13 bases between the germline ends. This CDR3 has 13 residues. Germline V lookup: CDR1 SNHLY, CDR2 FYNNEI. The CDR3 nucleotides read TGTGCCAGCATTCCAGACAACCAAGATACGCAGTATTTT. This codes for CASIPDNQDTQYF. Full variable domain (outside the CDR3, taken from reference TRBV2 and TRBJ2-3): EPEVTQTPSHQVTQMGQEVILRCVPISNHLYFYWYRQILGQKVEFLVSFYNNEISEKSEIFDDQFSVERPDGSNFTLKIRSTKLEDSAMYFCASIPDNQDTQYFGPGTRLTVL.

Worth noting for this clone: The sample holds other DNA sequences that translate to the same CDR3. The CDR3 nucleotides are TGTGCCACCAGCCGGACGGGACAGGGAGGGCCCTACGAGCAGTACTTC. This codes for CATSRTGQGGPYEQYF. The chain links TRBV15 to TRBJ2-7, with TRBD1 matching 9 bases. There are 16 residues in the CDR3. The trim removed 5 bases at V and 2 bases at J, leaving 10 bases unmatched. Germline assignment: CDR1 LNHNV and CDR2 YYDKDF (reference sequence).

The chain combines TRBV18 with TRBJ1-4, with 12 bases that match TRBD1. The CDR3 extends over 16 amino acids. Germline CDR1 reads KGHSH; CDR2 reads LQKENI. V gave up 3 bases and J gave up 8 bases; unmatched junction bases: 7. In nucleotides, the CDR3 is TGTGCCAGCTCACCCCGCGCGGGACAGGGGGCCGAAAAACTGTTTTTT. Translated, it gives CASSPRAGQGAEKLFF.

J is TRBJ2-7 and V is TRBV5-1; 7 positions match TRBD1. CDR3 length: 16 residues. Germline CDR1 SGHRS, CDR2 YFSETQ. V lost 3 bases and J lost 4; bases outside the gene matches: 13. The CDR3 DNA follows: TGCGCCAGCAGCTCTACCAGGGACAGAGTTGTTTACGAGCAGTACTTC. Protein sequence: CASSSTRDRVVYEQYF.

The chain carries TRBV4-1 and TRBJ2-1; 7 nucleotides match TRBD1. Germline V gives CDR1 MGHRA, CDR2 YSYEKL. The CDR3 is 15 residues long. Trimming cost V 8 bases and J 1 base; bases outside gene matches: 8. The CDR3 protein is CASGRDRSSYNEQFF. DNA of the CDR3: TGCGCCAGCGGACGGGACAGATCTTCCTACAATGAGCAGTTCTTC.